This T cell receptor beta chain was captured by sequencing in a study of cytomegalovirus exposure and HLA in healthy donors. Findings and caveats of the study: Researchers reportedly found TCR beta sequences accurately predicted most subjects' HLA-A and HLA-B alleles. Later analysis associated a missense DCLRE1C variant with TCR beta V- and J-gene trimming. It was 150 to 200 TCR beta chains that were listed as cytomegalovirus-associated.

With respect to this clone: The antigen is undetermined.

V dropped 5 bases and J dropped 8; count of bases not matched to a gene: 10. Germline CDR1 is KGHSY and CDR2 is FQNENV. The CDR3 length is 15 residues. With 60 Vbeta and 13 Jbeta primers, the PCR was carried out. Method: immunoSEQ multiplex PCR; TCRdb's copy keeps in-frame clones and lacks some. The sample yields under 200,000 clones, about 80% seen once. The rearrangement uses TRBV16 and TRBJ1-4; 8 nucleotides agree with TRBD1. Sequences were obtained from PBMCs. This receptor was taken from a man in his sixties in good health and CMV-seronegative. The CDR3 spells CASSSRTGRTEKLFF. CDR3 bases: TGTGCCAGCAGCTCCCGGACAGGGAGGACGGAAAAACTGTTTTTT.